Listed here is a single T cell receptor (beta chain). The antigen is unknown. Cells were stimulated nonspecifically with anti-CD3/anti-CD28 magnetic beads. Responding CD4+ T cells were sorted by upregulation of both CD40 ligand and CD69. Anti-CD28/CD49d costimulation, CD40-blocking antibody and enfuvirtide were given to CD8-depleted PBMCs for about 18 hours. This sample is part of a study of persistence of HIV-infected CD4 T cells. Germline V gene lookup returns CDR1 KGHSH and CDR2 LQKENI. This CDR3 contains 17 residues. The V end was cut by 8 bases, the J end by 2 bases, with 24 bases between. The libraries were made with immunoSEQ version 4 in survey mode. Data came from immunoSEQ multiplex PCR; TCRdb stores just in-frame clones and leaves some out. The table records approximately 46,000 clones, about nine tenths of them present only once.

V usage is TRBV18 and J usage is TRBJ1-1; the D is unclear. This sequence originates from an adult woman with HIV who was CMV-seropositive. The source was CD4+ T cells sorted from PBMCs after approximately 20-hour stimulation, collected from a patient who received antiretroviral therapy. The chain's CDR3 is CASGTSGRIRTNTEAFF. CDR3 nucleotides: TGTGCCAGCGGAACCTCCGGACGGATCAGAACAAACACTGAAGCTTTCTTT.